The 28 T cell receptor beta chains presented below share a single source sample, sequenced in a study of Graves' ophthalmopathy and Graves' hyperthyroidism. Amplified material comprised TCR beta CDR3 regions derived from RNA transcripts. RT-PCR with HTBI primers came first, then second-round multiplex PCR. In TCRdb, the multiplex PCR reads were re-called with MiXCR into one record per CDR3 protein. The sample holds 300,000 or so distinct CDR3 sequences, about a sixth seen once. Input material: peripheral blood. The receptors were gathered from an adult man with Graves' ophthalmopathy.

This clonotype was seen repeatedly, ten times or more. This could be a read error, since a much larger clone is one nucleotide away. CDR3 DNA: TGCAGTGCTATGGGGGGCGGTAGCAATCAGCCCCAGCATTTT. This gives the protein CSAMGGGSNQPQHF. The chain uses TRBV20-1 and TRBJ1-5; D may be TRBD1 (6 bases). Trimming removed 4 bases at V and 0 bases at J, with 10 bases between. The length of the CDR3 is 14 residues. Germline V gives CDR1 DFQATT, CDR2 SNEGSKA (reference sequence).

The rearrangement links TRBV6-2 or TRBV6-3 to TRBJ2-7; D is possibly TRBD2 (5 bases). This CDR3 is 10 amino acids long. V lost 8 bases and J 5 bases, leaving 7 bases between the germline ends. Germline loops: CDR1 MNHEY, CDR2 SVGEGT. For the CDR3, the DNA is TGTGCCAGCGGAGGAGACGAGCAGTACTTC. Its protein is CASGGDEQYF.

This clonotype was counted at least ten times. The chain recombines TRBV28 with TRBJ2-7, with 10 nucleotides matching TRBD2. This CDR3 comprises 18 residues. The V gene end was trimmed by 2 bases and the J gene end by 1 base; junction bases not matched to a gene: 11. Germline values: CDR1 MDHEN, CDR2 SYDVKM. The CDR3 bases are TGTGCCAGCAGTTTAGAGTTCCTAGCGGGAGAAGGGTCCTACGAGCAGTACTTC. It yields the protein CASSLEFLAGEGSYEQYF.

This clonotype occurred many times. The chain carries TRBV29-1 and TRBJ1-1; 7 positions match TRBD1. The germline gives CDR1 SQVTM, CDR2 ANQGSEA. The CDR3 extends over 16 amino acids. V was clipped by 5 bases and J by 1 base; unmatched bases: 13. This CDR3 is CSVHSQGVTTNTEAFF. In nucleotides, the CDR3 is TGCAGCGTTCACTCTCAGGGGGTGACCACGAACACTGAAGCTTTCTTT.

This clonotype has at least ten counts. The CDR3 protein is CSARVTGPNSYEQYF. The DNA for the CDR3 is TGCAGTGCTAGAGTTACAGGACCAAACTCCTACGAGCAGTACTTC. V usage is TRBV20-1 and J usage is TRBJ2-7; perhaps TRBD1 as D (5 bases). CDR1 is DFQATT and CDR2 is SNEGSKA in the germline V gene (reference sequence). V lost 1 base to trimming and J lost 0 bases, with 13 bases between them. This CDR3 is 15 amino acids long.

This clonotype was detected ten times or more. The chain uses TRBV6-1 and TRBJ2-6; 11 bases are shared with TRBD1. Per germline, CDR1 MNHNS and CDR2 SASEGT. The J segment lost 0 bases and the V segment lost 8 bases, leaving 0 bases of the junction unmatched. This CDR3 region has 15 residues. The CDR3 nucleotides are TGTGCCAGCGGGACAGGGGGCTCTGGGGCCAACGTCCTGACTTTC. It encodes CASGTGGSGANVLTF.

This clonotype was seen at least ten times. The V call is TRBV6-5, the J call TRBJ1-1, with D possibly TRBD1 on 6 matching bases. This CDR3 comprises 14 residues. The germline V gene has CDR1 MNHEY and CDR2 SVGAGI. V was cut by 4 bases and J by 1 base, with 10 bases left in between. CDR3 protein: CASSSATGNTEAFF. The CDR3 nucleotides are TGTGCCAGCAGTTCTGCGACAGGGAACACTGAAGCTTTCTTT.

Many counts were recorded for this clonotype. The chain is built from TRBV30 and TRBJ2-5, with 9 bases fitting TRBD1. The germline V gene encodes CDR1 GTSNPN and CDR2 SVGIG (reference sequence). V shed 2 bases, J shed 3 bases, and the junction held 10 bases outside the gene matches. The CDR3 is made up of 16 amino acids. The CDR3 loop reads CAWSQQGAEWKETQYF. CDR3 nucleotide sequence: TGTGCCTGGAGTCAACAGGGGGCGGAGTGGAAAGAGACCCAGTACTTC.

This clonotype was counted at least ten times. The chain joins TRBV29-1 to TRBJ1-2, with unresolved D. Germline lookup yields CDR1 SQVTM and CDR2 ANQGSEA. The CDR3 consists of 12 residues. Trimming left V 2 bases short and J 4 bases short, with 8 bases between. CDR3 nucleotides: TGCAGCGTTGAATGGAGCTCCTATGGCTACACCTTC. Translating it yields CSVEWSSYGYTF.

This clonotype was observed many times. CDR3 in amino acids: CSAWEHSAYSYEQYF. The CDR3 coding sequence is TGCAGCGCCTGGGAGCACAGCGCTTACTCCTACGAGCAGTACTTC. The chain recombines TRBV29-1 with TRBJ2-7; weak D call: TRBD2 (5 bases). Germline V gene lookup returns CDR1 SQVTM and CDR2 ANQGSEA. The V gene lost 7 bases and the J gene lost 0 bases, with 19 bases spanning the gap. The CDR3 is 15 amino acids.

V gene TRBV12-3 or TRBV12-4 combines with J gene TRBJ2-2, with a tentative D call TRBD2 (5 bases). This CDR3 contains 15 residues. V was shortened by 6 bases and J by 0 bases, with 11 bases between the two germline ends. The CDR3 loop is CASSRRIANTGELFF. The CDR3 region has the DNA TGTGCCAGCAGCCGGAGGATAGCGAACACCGGGGAGCTGTTTTTT.

This clonotype was picked up many times. Here the CDR3 reads CASSRVVGTGELFF. CDR3 in DNA: TGTGCCAGCAGCCGAGTAGTGGGCACCGGGGAGCTGTTTTTT. J is TRBJ2-2 and V is TRBV11-3; unclear D gene. CDR3 length: 14 amino acids. From germline, CDR1 is SGHNT and CDR2 YENEEA. Trimming pared 5 bases from V and 4 bases from J, leaving 11 bases between.

This clonotype was recorded at least ten times. The chain has TRBV5-1 and TRBJ2-7; TRBD2 is a possible D gene (5 bases). Germline CDR1 SGHRS, CDR2 YFSETQ. Trimming removed 1 base from V and 6 bases from J, with 8 bases in between. The CDR3 is 12 amino acids. The CDR3 sequence: CASSLSGSEQYF. CDR3 nucleotide sequence: TGCGCCAGCAGCTTGTCGGGGTCCGAGCAGTACTTC.

The sample holds many counts of this clonotype. V and J are TRBV9 and TRBJ2-2, with 10 bases identical to TRBD2. This CDR3 region has 19 residues. Looked up from germline, CDR1 is SGDLS and CDR2 is YYNGEE. V dropped 1 base and J dropped 6; count of bases not matched to a gene: 15. CDR3 protein: CASSVTVPGASGSSGELFF. The CDR3, as DNA: TGTGCCAGCAGCGTAACTGTTCCTGGGGCTAGCGGGAGTTCCGGGGAGCTGTTTTTT.

Ten or more counts support this clonotype. The chain employs TRBV30 and TRBJ2-7; 8 bases map to TRBD1. Germline V CDR1 and CDR2: GTSNPN, SVGIG (reference sequence). V lost 5 bases, J lost 5 bases, and 11 bases stayed unmatched. There are 14 residues in the CDR3. The CDR3 coding sequence is TGTGCCTGGCGGGACAGGCGGTTTTTCGACGAGCAGTACTTC. Residues: CAWRDRRFFDEQYF.

This clonotype occurred once. This rearrangement joins TRBV30 to TRBJ1-1; possibly TRBD1 for D (6 bases). In germline, CDR1 is GTSNPN, CDR2 SVGIG (reference sequence). The CDR3 is made up of 14 amino acids. The ends were cut back, 4 bases at V and 4 bases at J, with 16 bases in the middle. CDR3 region: CAWTRGIYGTEAFF. The CDR3 coding sequence is TGTGCCTGGACGAGGGGGATCTATGGCACTGAAGCTTTCTTT.

This clonotype showed up many times. This chain uses TRBV2 with TRBJ2-2; D uncertain. Per germline, CDR1 SNHLY and CDR2 FYNNEI. The ends were cut back, 5 bases at V and 9 bases at J, with 4 bases in the middle. This CDR3 comprises 10 residues. Written as DNA, the CDR3 is TGTGCCAGCAGTATCCGGGAGCTGTTTTTT. Protein sequence: CASSIRELFF. Drawing the rest from reference TRBV2 and TRBJ2-2, the complete variable domain is EPEVTQTPSHQVTQMGQEVILRCVPISNHLYFYWYRQILGQKVEFLVSFYNNEISEKSEIFDDQFSVERPDGSNFTLKIRSTKLEDSAMYFCASSIRELFFGEGSRLTVL.

This clonotype was observed many times. This sequence joins TRBV2 and TRBJ1-2; D ambiguous. The V and J ends lost 11 bases and 8 bases respectively, with 18 bases between them. This CDR3 contains 12 residues. Germline V gene lookup returns CDR1 SNHLY and CDR2 FYNNEI. CDR3 DNA: TGTGCCGCGGCGGGAGAGAGTCGGGGCTACACCTTC. Translation gives CAAAGESRGYTF. Full variable domain (remainder filled in from reference TRBV2 and TRBJ1-2): EPEVTQTPSHQVTQMGQEVILRCVPISNHLYFYWYRQILGQKVEFLVSFYNNEISEKSEIFDDQFSVERPDGSNFTLKIRSTKLEDSAMYFCAAAGESRGYTFGSGTRLTVV.

This rearrangement joins TRBV6-4 to TRBJ2-2; D is perhaps TRBD1 or TRBD2 (5 bases each). CDR1 and CDR2 (germline): MRHNA, SNTAGT. The V end lost 0 bases, the J end lost 0 bases, and 5 bases lay between the germline ends. The CDR3 spans 15 residues. CDR3 sequence (DNA): TGTGCCAGCAGTGACTCGGGGGCGAACACCGGGGAGCTGTTTTTT. Its translation: CASSDSGANTGELFF.

This clonotype was counted a few times. The CDR3: CASSVALRAEAFF. The CDR3 nucleotides read TGTGCCAGCAGTGTGGCGTTAAGGGCTGAAGCTTTCTTT. The chain combines TRBV2 with TRBJ1-1, with D unresolved. Trimming pared 4 bases from V and 6 bases from J, leaving 12 bases between. This CDR3 contains 13 residues. Germline CDR1 reads SNHLY; CDR2 reads FYNNEI.

This clonotype was observed many times. Just one base apart from a much larger clone, this may be a read error. The conserved phenylalanine or tryptophan is not found at the CDR3 terminus, so this likely reflects a read error. CDR3 in amino acids: CASSQAGGEQYL. DNA for the CDR3: TGTGCCAGCAGCCAAGCGGGAGGCGAGCAGTACCTC. The chain is built from TRBV3-1 and TRBJ2-7; TRBD2 aligns across 7 bases. The CDR3 is made up of 12 amino acids. V was clipped by 1 base and J by 6 bases; unmatched bases: 0. CDR1 is LGHDT and CDR2 is YNNKEL in the germline V gene (reference sequence).

This clonotype was detected many times. The V call is TRBV27, the J call TRBJ1-5, with TRBD1 matching over 8 bases. V trimming: 8 bases; J trimming: 4 bases; junction bases outside the gene matches: 13. The CDR3 has 16 residues. Germline CDR1 reads MNHEY; CDR2 reads SMNVEV (reference sequence). Written as DNA, the CDR3 is TGTGCCAGCGGATCCTTTTCAGGGGGCTATAATCAGCCCCAGCATTTT. Amino acid sequence: CASGSFSGGYNQPQHF.

This clonotype has only a few counts. This rearrangement joins TRBV6-5 to TRBJ1-2; no clear D gene. The CDR3 runs 15 residues. Germline V CDR1 and CDR2: MNHEY, SVGAGI. The V end lost 2 bases, the J end lost 5 bases, and 15 bases lay between the germline ends. The CDR3 DNA follows: TGTGCCAGCAGTTACGGGGTAAACGAGTTATATGGCTACACCTTC. The encoded protein is CASSYGVNELYGYTF.

This clonotype was recorded many times. Here the CDR3 reads CASSEGEWRGAEAFF. The DNA for the CDR3 is TGTGCCAGCAGTGAAGGAGAATGGAGGGGCGCTGAAGCTTTCTTT. The chain joins TRBV6-1 to TRBJ1-1; TRBD1 might be the D (5 bases). Germline-derived CDR1 and CDR2 are MNHNS and SASEGT. V was pared by 1 base and J by 6 bases, with 15 bases between. CDR3 length: 15 residues.

This clonotype was counted ten times or more. The CDR3 sequence is CASSLATSGGYEQYF. The CDR3 DNA is TGTGCCAGCAGCTTAGCAACTAGCGGGGGTTACGAGCAGTACTTC. This chain links TRBV7-2 with TRBJ2-7; 11 positions agree with TRBD2. The V gene end was trimmed by 0 bases and the J gene end by 4 bases; junction bases not matched to a gene: 2. The CDR3 loop spans 15 amino acids. The V gene's germline CDR1 is SGHTA and CDR2 FQGNSA.

This clonotype was seen at least ten times. This chain joins TRBV19 and TRBJ1-2; 7 nucleotides match TRBD1. Germline assignment: CDR1 LNHDA and CDR2 SQIVND (reference sequence). With 6 bases clipped from V and 4 bases from J, the junction kept 8 bases outside the gene matches. There are 14 residues in the CDR3. The CDR3 region has the DNA TGTGCCAGTAGGGACGGGACAGAAGTCTATGGCTACACCTTC. Residues: CASRDGTEVYGYTF.

This clonotype occurred many times. The V and J genes are TRBV28 and TRBJ1-5, with D possibly TRBD1 on 5 matching bases. The germline V gene has CDR1 MDHEN and CDR2 SYDVKM. Trimming pared 5 bases from V and 2 bases from J, leaving 16 bases between. This CDR3 has 16 residues. DNA for the CDR3: TGTGCCAGCAGTCCCGGGTGGAGGGGTGGCAATCAGCCCCAGCATTTT. It is translated as CASSPGWRGGNQPQHF.

This clonotype came up many times. This rearrangement joins TRBV19 to TRBJ1-5; a possible D gene is TRBD1 (5 bases). The CDR3 has 15 residues. Germline loops: CDR1 LNHDA, CDR2 SQIVND (reference sequence). V lost 1 base and J 7 bases, leaving 14 bases between the germline ends. The CDR3 nucleotides read TGTGCCAGTAGTATAGTAAAAAGGGGTGTGCAGCCCCAGCATTTT. Protein sequence: CASSIVKRGVQPQHF. The full variable domain, rest sourced from reference TRBV19 and TRBJ1-5, is DGGITQSPKYLFRKEGQNVTLSCEQNLNHDAMYWYRQDPGQGLRLIYYSQIVNDFQKGDIAEGYSVSREKKESFPLTVTSAQKNPTAFYLCASSIVKRGVQPQHFGDGTRLSIL.